One sample yielded the 5 T cell receptor beta chains listed below, sequenced in a study of PD-1 blockade in classical Hodgkin lymphoma. The time point here: cycle 4 day 1 (C4D1), after more than five weeks of nivolumab. Exposure to brentuximab vedotin varied, and each patient had relapsed following autologous stem cell transplantation. The assay was immunoSEQ multiplex PCR, and TCRdb's table has in-frame clones only and misses some. The table has 25,000 to 30,000 clones, about 82% seen once. The material sequenced was peripheral blood mononuclear cells (PBMCs), taken before the fourth cycle of nivolumab. The origin of the receptors is a human donor with classical Hodgkin lymphoma.

This clone was observed a single time. This sequence joins TRBV2 and TRBJ1-2; D unresolved. Germline V lookup: CDR1 SNHLY, CDR2 FYNNEI. CDR3 length equals 13 residues. Trimming shortened V by 9 bases and J by 0 bases, and 11 bases separated the two germline ends. The chain's CDR3 is CARGDTSNYGYTF. DNA for the CDR3: TGTGCCAGAGGAGACACCTCTAACTATGGCTACACCTTC. Combining the CDR3 with reference TRBV2 and TRBJ1-2 gives the whole variable domain EPEVTQTPSHQVTQMGQEVILRCVPISNHLYFYWYRQILGQKVEFLVSFYNNEISEKSEIFDDQFSVERPDGSNFTLKIRSTKLEDSAMYFCARGDTSNYGYTFGSGTRLTVV.

This clone was counted a few times. The chain recombines TRBV4-1 with TRBJ1-2, with TRBD1 matching 8 bases. The J segment lost 4 bases and the V segment lost 4 bases, leaving 8 bases of the junction unmatched. The CDR3 totals 15 residues. Germline CDR1 reads MGHRA; CDR2 reads YSYEKL. CDR3 in amino acids: CASSREDRGSYGYTF. CDR3 DNA sequence: TGCGCCAGCAGCCGTGAAGACAGGGGTAGCTATGGCTACACCTTC.

Here the CDR3 DNA reads TGTGCCAGCAGTTACTCTAGGGGAGGAACCACTGAAGCTTTCTTT. Encoded protein: CASSYSRGGTTEAFF. The rearrangement joins TRBV6-5 to TRBJ1-1; perhaps TRBD1 as D (5 bases). Trimming removed 0 bases from V and 4 bases from J, with 12 bases in between. Germline values: CDR1 MNHEY, CDR2 SVGAGI. The CDR3 is 15 amino acids.

The chain carries TRBV19 and TRBJ2-1; 8 bases match TRBD2. Germline V CDR1 and CDR2: LNHDA, SQIVND (reference sequence). V was pared by 3 bases and J by 1 base, with 8 bases of the junction left unmatched. The CDR3 runs 17 residues. CDR3 nucleotide sequence: TGTGCCAGTAGTATGAGTAGCGGGATAAGGTCCTACAATGAGCAGTTCTTC. Translating it yields CASSMSSGIRSYNEQFF.

This sequence joins TRBV27 and TRBJ2-7; tentatively, D is TRBD2 (5 bases). Germline V gives CDR1 MNHEY, CDR2 SMNVEV (reference sequence). The CDR3 runs 11 residues. The ends were cut back, 8 bases at V and 4 bases at J, with 9 bases in the middle. CDR3 nucleotides: TGTGCCAGCCGCAGCGGATACGAGCAGTACTTC. Encoded protein: CASRSGYEQYF.